The TCR beta chain under discussion was sequenced for a study of graft-versus-host responses after intestinal transplantation (dated by TCRdb to the early 2020s). Some background on the complete study: Multivisceral, liver-intestinal, or isolated intestinal transplants were received by the recipients. Graft-versus-host and host-versus-graft alloreactive T cell clones were tracked in the graft, circulation and bone marrow after intestinal transplantation using bulk TCR-beta CDR3 sequencing. Instead of going to the commercial service, samples from three later patients were sequenced in-house on an Illumina MiSeq and processed with MiXCR. Every recipient was given anti-thymocyte globulin induction, then maintenance tacrolimus and steroids for about three years. The cohort enrolled about two dozen intestinal transplant recipients, one of whom was a retransplant, and 3 patients without pretransplant specimens were excluded. Donor T cell macrochimerism was defined as a peak of at least 4% donor T cells among recipient peripheral blood mononuclear cells. To identify alloreactive clones, pre-transplant mixed lymphocyte reaction products were sequenced and then compared with unstimulated pre-transplant donor and recipient T cells.

The time point label, read with the paper, signifies: cells obtained before transplantation from donor or recipient. CD3+CD4+ and CD3+CD8+ populations were FACS-sorted from unstimulated pre-transplant donor and recipient cells taken from spleen or lymph nodes. Libraries were constructed by the immunoSEQ multiplex PCR assay. For most patients, genomic DNA was isolated with the Qiagen DNeasy Blood and Tissue Kit and sent frozen to Adaptive Biotechnologies for TCR sequencing. For most patients, high-throughput TCR-beta CDR3 sequencing of genomic DNA was performed by Adaptive Biotechnologies. Regarding the original processing steps: Adaptive's ImmunoSEQ software was the source of the TCR sequencing data for 18 patients, while three other patients were processed with MiXCR and VDJtools. To correct CD4 versus CD8 sorting errors, any sequence found in both subsets at a frequency ratio below 5:1 was removed. CDR3 nucleotide sequences shared by donor and recipient were removed because the origin of these sequences could not be assigned. Alloreactive clones required at least 2-fold expansion over unstimulated cells and minimum CFSE-low frequency of 0.002% (template counts) or 0.001% (read counts). Clones were considered mappable if detected in sequenced pre-transplant spleen, lymph node, or MLR CFSE-low populations of the donor or recipient. Cumulative frequency of alloreactive clones was calculated as a percentage of all sequences weighted by copy number. TCRdb carries this immuneACCESS record with in-frame sequences only. Its versions omit some clonotypes, under half of them owing to an unresolved V gene in the studies checked, with the rest unexplained. V and J calls plus clone size are reproduced from that table; the DNA served to infer D and trimming. Here the sample has 100,000 to 110,000 clones; about 90% occur a single time. The biggest ten clones account for more than 0.75% of the sample.

Overall study results and their limits: High GvH to HvG T cell clonal ratios were observed in the allografts of patients with donor T cell macrochimerism. Early after transplant, peak levels of circulating GvH clones were associated with declines in HvG clones. GvH clones were found in recipient bone marrow, and some of the GvH clones appeared earlier in ileal mucosa or blood, which is consistent with an intestinal mucosal origin. The relatively low number and heterogeneity of intestinal transplant patients limited the conclusions.

From the cysteine through the phenylalanine, the CDR3 covers 13 amino acids. The DNA shown is the 39-base CDR3, in frame from base 1. V is cut back by 8 bases and J by 7 bases, with 5 bases in the junction unmatched. Looking up the germline V gene yields CDR1 MDHEN and CDR2 SYDVKM. This clone was seen once. Its recognized antigen is unknown. There are no base qualities to consult, and no much larger clone falls within one base. The clonotype originates from a human donor who was the organ donor for an intestinal transplant. In this chain, TRBV28 is recombined with TRBJ1-5, and 10 bases in between align with TRBD1. This specimen was unstimulated CD4+ T cells sorted from spleen or lymph node cells, taken before transplant. The sequenced DNA is TGTGCCAGCTTGACAGGGGGCAGGCAGCCCCAGCATTTT. Its amino acids are CASLTGGRQPQHF.